This is a list of T cell receptor beta chains from one sample in a study of spatial heterogeneity in lung cancer. TCRdb used MiXCR to reprocess the 5' RACE reads, holding one entry per CDR3 protein. The table lists approximately 25,000 distinct CDR3 sequences, 6.9% of them singletons. Source: PBMCs, taken at surgery. Source of these receptors: a male donor with early-stage non-small cell lung cancer. Both conserved end residues are part of each CDR3. The order of the fields is V gene, J gene, CDR3 length, clone size, D gene, CDR3 protein, CDR3 DNA. D genes are given only for firm matches. Clone size is stated in some rows and not others, as once, few, many or a class when expanded.

>TRBV18|TRBJ1-4|14|NA|NA
CVSSPDRINEKLFF
TGTGTCAGCTCACCGGACAGAATTAATGAAAAACTGTTTTTT
>TRBV11-2|TRBJ2-5|15|NA|TRBD2
CASSAGLAGRETQYF
TGTGCCAGCAGCGCCGGACTAGCGGGAAGGGAGACCCAGTACTTC
>TRBV28|TRBJ1-2|14|few|NA
CASSFIGGIYGYTF
TGTGCCAGCAGTTTCATCGGGGGTATTTATGGCTACACCTTC
>TRBV29-1|TRBJ1-3|11|few|NA
CSATQGNTIYF
TGCAGCGCTACGCAAGGAAACACCATATATTTT
>TRBV14|TRBJ1-1|19|few|NA
CASSQLPPGLMATNTEAFF
TGTGCCAGCAGCCAATTACCCCCAGGGCTCATGGCGACAAACACTGAAGCTTTCTTT
>TRBV28|TRBJ1-2|13|many|TRBD1
CASNDRAVNGYTF
TGTGCCAGCAACGACAGGGCTGTAAATGGCTACACCTTC
>TRBV5-1|TRBJ2-3|15|many|NA
CASSLDKGSTDTQYF
TGCGCCAGCAGCTTGGACAAGGGGAGCACAGATACGCAGTATTTT
>TRBV28|TRBJ1-5|16|many|NA
CASRGGGLGNNQPQHF
TGTGCCAGCAGAGGGGGGGGGCTGGGGAACAATCAGCCCCAGCATTTT
>TRBV12-5|TRBJ2-1|12|large|NA
CASTGVYNEQFF
TGTGCTAGTACGGGGGTATACAATGAGCAGTTCTTC
>TRBV4-3|TRBJ2-7|14|many|NA
CASSQVGSSYEQYF
TGCGCCAGCAGCCAAGTGGGCAGCTCCTACGAGCAGTACTTC
>TRBV3-1|TRBJ2-1|14|many|NA
CASSQGRPYNEQFF
TGTGCCAGCAGCCAAGGTCGACCGTACAATGAGCAGTTCTTC
>TRBV10-3|TRBJ2-3|14|many|NA
CAIRRGPLTDTQYF
TGTGCCATCAGGCGGGGCCCTCTCACAGATACGCAGTATTTT
>TRBV11-3|TRBJ2-1|15|NA|TRBD2
CASSFGLADYNEQFF
TGTGCCAGCAGCTTCGGACTAGCGGACTACAATGAGCAGTTCTTC
>TRBV7-3|TRBJ1-2|13|many|NA
CASSRPGGDGYTF
TGTGCCAGCAGCCGCCCGGGGGGAGACGGCTACACCTTC
>TRBV5-1|TRBJ1-1|13|many|NA
CASSPPSPTEAFF
TGCGCCAGCAGCCCCCCGAGCCCCACTGAAGCTTTCTTT
>TRBV28|TRBJ2-1|14|many|NA
CASSFSVSGGEQFF
TGTGCCAGCAGTTTCTCGGTCTCCGGTGGTGAGCAGTTCTTC
>TRBV20-1|TRBJ2-7|15|NA|NA
CSARDPRGASYEQYF
TGCAGTGCTAGAGATCCGAGGGGGGCCTCCTACGAGCAGTACTTC
>TRBV27|TRBJ1-4|12|many|NA
CASSWNGGKLFF
TGTGCCAGCAGTTGGAACGGAGGCAAACTGTTTTTT
>TRBV5-1|TRBJ2-2|15|NA|TRBD2
CASSLWSGSAGELFF
TGCGCCAGCAGCCTCTGGAGCGGGAGTGCCGGGGAGCTGTTTTTT
>TRBV28|TRBJ2-3|17|many|TRBD2
CASSFPIAGIVRDTQYF
TGTGCCAGCAGTTTCCCAATAGCGGGGATAGTTAGAGATACGCAGTATTTT
>TRBV5-4|TRBJ2-2|14|many|NA
CASSLARAPGELFF
TGTGCCAGCAGCTTGGCCAGGGCCCCCGGGGAGCTGTTTTTT
>TRBV13|TRBJ2-3|18|NA|TRBD2
CASSPKVLAGFQTDTQYF
TGTGCCAGCAGCCCCAAGGTTCTAGCGGGATTTCAAACAGATACGCAGTATTTT
>TRBV28|TRBJ2-1|12|many|NA
CASSLNDRTQFF
TGTGCCAGCAGTTTAAACGACCGGACGCAGTTCTTC
>TRBV6-1|TRBJ2-5|13|many|NA
CASSEVFGETQYF
TGTGCCAGCAGTGAAGTTTTTGGAGAGACCCAGTACTTC
>TRBV6-2/TRBV6-3|TRBJ2-5|12|few|NA
CASSPAQETQYF
TGTGCCAGCAGCCCCGCTCAAGAGACCCAGTACTTC
>TRBV7-2|TRBJ2-3|14|few|NA
CASSEDWVGDTQYF
TGTGCCAGCAGCGAGGACTGGGTAGGGGATACGCAGTATTTT
>TRBV28|TRBJ1-6|13|many|TRBD1
CAGGTVQGSPLHF
TGTGCCGGGGGGACAGTCCAAGGTTCACCCCTCCACTTT
>TRBV5-1|TRBJ1-4|15|many|TRBD1
CASSRTGTGEEKLFF
TGCGCCAGCAGCAGAACCGGGACAGGGGAAGAAAAACTGTTTTTT
>TRBV6-1|TRBJ1-1|11|NA|NA
CASTKGTEAFF
TGTGCCAGCACCAAGGGGACTGAAGCTTTCTTT
>TRBV5-1|TRBJ1-2|16|NA|NA
CASSLDPTQGSDGYTF
TGCGCCAGCAGCTTGGACCCTACACAGGGTTCAGATGGCTACACCTTC
>TRBV6-5|TRBJ2-7|14|many|NA
CASSSGLGWYEQYF
TGTGCCAGCAGTTCGGGTCTGGGGTGGTACGAGCAGTACTTC
>TRBV5-1|TRBJ2-5|13|many|NA
CASSLDGSATQYF
TGCGCCAGCAGCTTGGACGGGAGCGCGACCCAGTACTTC
>TRBV28|TRBJ2-3|15|many|NA
CASSVRRGIPDTQYF
TGTGCCAGCAGTGTTCGGCGGGGTATTCCAGATACGCAGTATTTT
>TRBV23-1|TRBJ1-5|18|many|NA
CASSQSSGAPFSNQPQHF
TGCGCCAGCAGTCAATCCTCGGGGGCGCCTTTTAGCAATCAGCCCCAGCATTTT
>TRBV12-3/TRBV12-4|TRBJ1-4|15|many|TRBD1
CASTWAGQGPEKLFF
TGTGCCAGCACCTGGGCGGGACAGGGGCCTGAAAAACTGTTTTTT
>TRBV18|TRBJ1-1|16|many|TRBD1
CASSRAGTGPNTEAFF
TGTGCCAGCTCACGAGCCGGGACAGGGCCGAACACTGAAGCTTTCTTT
>TRBV19|TRBJ2-7|12|NA|NA
CASSMGFYEQYF
TGTGCCAGTAGTATGGGGTTCTACGAGCAGTACTTC
>TRBV12-3/TRBV12-4|TRBJ1-2|14|medium-sized|TRBD1
CASSSDRVAYGYTF
TGTGCCAGCAGTTCGGACAGGGTTGCCTATGGCTACACCTTC
>TRBV24-1|TRBJ2-1|15|many|NA
CATSDPPRGSHEQFF
TGTGCCACCAGTGATCCCCCCCGGGGGAGCCATGAGCAGTTCTTC
>TRBV3-1|TRBJ1-1|11|medium-sized|NA
CASSQEGAAFF
TGTGCCAGCAGCCAAGAGGGCGCGGCTTTCTTT
>TRBV18|TRBJ2-3|17|NA|TRBD2
CASSLAGTSGATDTQYF
TGTGCCAGCTCACTAGCCGGGACTAGCGGTGCCACAGATACGCAGTATTTT
>TRBV11-2|TRBJ2-7|17|few|TRBD1
CASSSTRDRGRVYEQYF
TGTGCCAGCAGCTCAACCCGGGACAGGGGGCGAGTTTACGAGCAGTACTTC
>TRBV20-1|TRBJ1-6|14|many|NA
CSARAGSGNSPLHF
TGCAGTGCTAGAGCGGGGTCGGGGAATTCACCCCTCCACTTT
>TRBV20-1|TRBJ2-7|13|medium-sized|NA
CSATSETSYEQYF
TGCAGTGCTACTAGCGAGACCTCCTACGAGCAGTACTTC